Given below is one T cell receptor beta chain in context. The junction shows a germline mismatch at one end, possibly a read error. This record belongs to a study of blood T cell repertoires in COVID-19. About the study: Acute-phase and convalescent COVID-19 samples originated in the United States, Italy and Spain. T cells, B-cell-depleted T cells, or PBMCs provided the cDNA or gDNA that served as material.

Germline assignment: CDR1 SSHAT and CDR2 FNYEAQ (reference sequence). The CDR3 spans 13 residues. Authors' data handling: Amplification with reference gene primers provided the estimates of nucleated cell counts. Profiling relied on immunoSEQ multiplex PCR, and the TCRdb table lists in-frame clones only, not all of them. D and trimming come from the DNA, and the V and J calls and clone size come from that table. In the table there are approximately 220,000 clones, about 83% of which are singletons. The sequence was obtained from a woman aged 40 to 50 with active or convalescent COVID-19. Sequenced sample: peripheral blood. V and J are TRBV7-7 and TRBJ2-7, with D hard to call. In nucleotides, the CDR3 is TGTGCTAGCAGCCTAAGCCCAGGTAGAGAGCAGTACTTC. Translating it yields CASSLSPGREQYF.